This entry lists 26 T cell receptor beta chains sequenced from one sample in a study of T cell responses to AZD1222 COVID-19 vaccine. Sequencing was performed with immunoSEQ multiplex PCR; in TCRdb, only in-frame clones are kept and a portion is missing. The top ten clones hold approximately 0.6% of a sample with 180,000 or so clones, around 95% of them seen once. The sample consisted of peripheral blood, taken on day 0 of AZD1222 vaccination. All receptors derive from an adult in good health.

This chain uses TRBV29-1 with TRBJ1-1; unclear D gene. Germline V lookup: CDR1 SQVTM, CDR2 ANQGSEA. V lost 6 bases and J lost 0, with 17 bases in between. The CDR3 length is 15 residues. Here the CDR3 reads CSVLSGGLMNTEAFF. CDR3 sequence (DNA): TGCAGCGTCCTTTCCGGAGGCCTAATGAACACTGAAGCTTTCTTT.

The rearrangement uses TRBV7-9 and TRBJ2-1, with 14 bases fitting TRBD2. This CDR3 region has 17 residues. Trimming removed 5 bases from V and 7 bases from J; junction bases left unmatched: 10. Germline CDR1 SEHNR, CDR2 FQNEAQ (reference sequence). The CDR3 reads CASSLAGTSGRGNEQFF. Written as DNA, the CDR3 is TGTGCCAGCAGCCTGGCCGGGACTAGCGGGAGAGGGAATGAGCAGTTCTTC.

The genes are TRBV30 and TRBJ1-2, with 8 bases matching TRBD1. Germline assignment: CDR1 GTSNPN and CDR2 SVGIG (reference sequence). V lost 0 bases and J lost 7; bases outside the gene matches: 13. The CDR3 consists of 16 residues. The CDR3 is CAWSVFLAGGEVGYTF. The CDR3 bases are TGTGCCTGGAGTGTATTCTTGGCAGGGGGCGAAGTTGGCTACACCTTC.

CDR3 region: CASSLVTVISTEAFF. The DNA for the CDR3 is TGTGCCAGCAGCTTAGTGACAGTTATAAGCACTGAAGCTTTCTTT. This chain joins TRBV7-9 and TRBJ1-1, with D perhaps matching TRBD1 (5 bases). Germline CDR1 and CDR2: SEHNR and FQNEAQ (reference sequence). The CDR3 sequence is 15 residues long. Trimming cost V 1 base and J 4 bases, with 13 bases left between them. Complete variable domain (other parts from reference TRBV7-9 and TRBJ1-1): DTGVSQNPRHKITKRGQNVTFRCDPISEHNRLYWYRQTLGQGPEFLTYFQNEAQLEKSRLLSDRFSAERPKGSFSTLEIQRTEQGDSAMYLCASSLVTVISTEAFFGQGTRLTVV.

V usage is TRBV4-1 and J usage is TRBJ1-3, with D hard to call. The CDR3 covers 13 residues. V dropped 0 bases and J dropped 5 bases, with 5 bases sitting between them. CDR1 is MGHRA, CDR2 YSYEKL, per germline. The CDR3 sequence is CASSQESRNTIYF. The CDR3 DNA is TGCGCCAGCAGCCAAGAATCTCGAAACACCATATATTTT.

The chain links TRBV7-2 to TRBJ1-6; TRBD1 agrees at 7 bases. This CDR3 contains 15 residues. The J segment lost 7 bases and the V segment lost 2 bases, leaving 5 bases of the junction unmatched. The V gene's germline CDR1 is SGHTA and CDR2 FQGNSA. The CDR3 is CASSLWDSQNSPLHF. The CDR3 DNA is TGTGCCAGCAGCTTATGGGACAGCCAGAATTCACCCCTCCACTTT.

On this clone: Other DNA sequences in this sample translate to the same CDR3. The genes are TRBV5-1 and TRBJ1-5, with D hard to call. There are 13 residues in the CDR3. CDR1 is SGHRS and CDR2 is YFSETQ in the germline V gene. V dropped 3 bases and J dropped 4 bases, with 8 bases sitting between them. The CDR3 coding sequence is TGCGCCAGCAGCTCGGACGGAAATCAGCCCCAGCATTTT. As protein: CASSSDGNQPQHF.

Here the CDR3 DNA reads TGTGCCAGCAGTTATCTGCGGGAGTCTGAGCAGTTCTTC. Translating gives CASSYLRESEQFF. This chain connects TRBV6-5 to TRBJ2-1, with 7 bases lining up with TRBD2. Germline-derived CDR1 and CDR2 are MNHEY and SVGAGI. V was pared by 3 bases and J by 9 bases, with 5 bases of the junction left unmatched. CDR3 length equals 13 residues.

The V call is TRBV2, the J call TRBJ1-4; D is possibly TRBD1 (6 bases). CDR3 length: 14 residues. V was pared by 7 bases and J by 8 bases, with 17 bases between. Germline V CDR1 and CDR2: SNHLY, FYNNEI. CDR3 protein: CASKGGIPREKLFF. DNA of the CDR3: TGTGCCAGCAAGGGGGGCATCCCCCGGGAAAAACTGTTTTTT.

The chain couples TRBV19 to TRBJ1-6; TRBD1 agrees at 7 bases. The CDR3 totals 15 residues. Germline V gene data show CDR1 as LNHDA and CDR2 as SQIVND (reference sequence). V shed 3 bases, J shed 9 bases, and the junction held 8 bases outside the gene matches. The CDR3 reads CASSITGTVGSPLHF. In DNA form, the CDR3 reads TGTGCCAGTAGTATTACCGGGACAGTGGGTTCACCCCTCCACTTT.

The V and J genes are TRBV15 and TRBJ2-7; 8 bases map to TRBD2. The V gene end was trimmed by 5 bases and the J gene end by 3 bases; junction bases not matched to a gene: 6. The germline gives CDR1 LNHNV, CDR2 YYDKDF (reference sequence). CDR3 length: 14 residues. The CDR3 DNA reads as TGTGCCACCAGCGCAATCAGCGGGGGCTACGAGCAGTACTTC. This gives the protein CATSAISGGYEQYF.

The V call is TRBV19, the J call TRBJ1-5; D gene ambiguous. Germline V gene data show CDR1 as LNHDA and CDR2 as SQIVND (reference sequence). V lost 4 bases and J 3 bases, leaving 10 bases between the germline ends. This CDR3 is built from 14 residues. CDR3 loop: CASSNGVSNQPQHF. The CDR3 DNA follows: TGTGCCAGTAGTAACGGCGTCTCCAATCAGCCCCAGCATTTT. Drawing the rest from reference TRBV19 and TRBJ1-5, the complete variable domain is DGGITQSPKYLFRKEGQNVTLSCEQNLNHDAMYWYRQDPGQGLRLIYYSQIVNDFQKGDIAEGYSVSREKKESFPLTVTSAQKNPTAFYLCASSNGVSNQPQHFGDGTRLSIL.

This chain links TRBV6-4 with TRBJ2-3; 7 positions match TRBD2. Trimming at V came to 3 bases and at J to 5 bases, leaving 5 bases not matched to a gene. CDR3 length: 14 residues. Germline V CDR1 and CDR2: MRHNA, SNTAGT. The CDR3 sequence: CASSEKGEGDTQYF. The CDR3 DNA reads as TGTGCCAGCAGTGAGAAAGGGGAGGGAGATACGCAGTATTTT.

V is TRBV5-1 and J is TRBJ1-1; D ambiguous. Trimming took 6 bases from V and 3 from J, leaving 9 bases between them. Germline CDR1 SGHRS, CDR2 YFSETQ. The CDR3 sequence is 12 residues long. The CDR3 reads CASTRDYTEAFF. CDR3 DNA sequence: TGCGCCAGCACCAGAGATTACACTGAAGCTTTCTTT.

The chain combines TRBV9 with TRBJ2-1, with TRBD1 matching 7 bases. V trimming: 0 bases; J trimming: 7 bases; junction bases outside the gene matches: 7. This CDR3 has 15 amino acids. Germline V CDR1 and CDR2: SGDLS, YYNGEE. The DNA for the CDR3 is TGTGCCAGCAGCGTAGGTCCCGGGACAGCGAATGAGCAGTTCTTC. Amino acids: CASSVGPGTANEQFF. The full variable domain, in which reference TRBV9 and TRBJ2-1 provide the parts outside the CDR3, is DSGVTQTPKHLITATGQRVTLRCSPRSGDLSVYWYQQSLDQGLQFLIQYYNGEERAKGNILERFSAQQFPDLHSELNLSSLELGDSALYFCASSVGPGTANEQFFGPGTRLTVL.

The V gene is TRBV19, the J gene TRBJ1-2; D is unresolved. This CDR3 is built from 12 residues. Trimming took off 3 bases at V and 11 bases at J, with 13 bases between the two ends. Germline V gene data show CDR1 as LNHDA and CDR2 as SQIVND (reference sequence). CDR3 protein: CASSIGSPLYTF. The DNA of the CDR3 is TGTGCCAGTAGTATCGGATCCCCCCTATACACCTTC. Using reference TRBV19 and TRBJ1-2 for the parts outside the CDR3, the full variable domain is DGGITQSPKYLFRKEGQNVTLSCEQNLNHDAMYWYRQDPGQGLRLIYYSQIVNDFQKGDIAEGYSVSREKKESFPLTVTSAQKNPTAFYLCASSIGSPLYTFGSGTRLTVV.

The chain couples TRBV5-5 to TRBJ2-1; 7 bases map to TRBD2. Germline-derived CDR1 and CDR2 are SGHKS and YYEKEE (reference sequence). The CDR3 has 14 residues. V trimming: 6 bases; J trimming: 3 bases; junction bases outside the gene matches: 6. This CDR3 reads CASNRDYSYNEQFF. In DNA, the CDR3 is TGTGCCAGCAACCGGGACTACAGCTACAATGAGCAGTTCTTC. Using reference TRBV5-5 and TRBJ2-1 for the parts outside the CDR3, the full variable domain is DAGVTQSPTHLIKTRGQQVTLRCSPISGHKSVSWYQQVLGQGPQFIFQYYEKEERGRGNFPDRFSARQFPNYSSELNVNALLLGDSALYLCASNRDYSYNEQFFGPGTRLTVL.

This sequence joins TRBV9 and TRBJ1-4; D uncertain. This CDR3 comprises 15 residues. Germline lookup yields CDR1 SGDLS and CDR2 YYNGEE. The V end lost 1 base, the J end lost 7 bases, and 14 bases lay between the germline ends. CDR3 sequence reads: CASSVNFGGGEKLFF. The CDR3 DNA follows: TGTGCCAGCAGCGTAAATTTTGGCGGAGGTGAAAAACTGTTTTTT.

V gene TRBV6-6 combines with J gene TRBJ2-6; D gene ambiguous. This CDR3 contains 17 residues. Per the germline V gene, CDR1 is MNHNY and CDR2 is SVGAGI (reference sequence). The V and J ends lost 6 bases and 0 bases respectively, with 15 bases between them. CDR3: CASSRHQLGSGANVLTF. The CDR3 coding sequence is TGTGCCAGCAGCCGACATCAATTAGGCTCTGGGGCCAACGTCCTGACTTTC.

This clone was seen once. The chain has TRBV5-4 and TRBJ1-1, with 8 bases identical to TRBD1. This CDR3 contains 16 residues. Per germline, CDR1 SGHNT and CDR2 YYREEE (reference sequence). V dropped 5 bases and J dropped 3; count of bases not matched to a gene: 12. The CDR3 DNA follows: TGTGCCAGCAGGTCGACAGGGGTTTCTGTAGACACTGAAGCTTTCTTT. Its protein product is CASRSTGVSVDTEAFF.

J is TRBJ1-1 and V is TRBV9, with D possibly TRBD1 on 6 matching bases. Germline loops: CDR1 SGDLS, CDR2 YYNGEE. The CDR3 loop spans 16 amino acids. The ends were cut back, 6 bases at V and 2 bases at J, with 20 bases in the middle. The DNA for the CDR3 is TGTGCCAGCATGGCGGGGTCTTCGGACAGTAACACTGAAGCTTTCTTT. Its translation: CASMAGSSDSNTEAFF.

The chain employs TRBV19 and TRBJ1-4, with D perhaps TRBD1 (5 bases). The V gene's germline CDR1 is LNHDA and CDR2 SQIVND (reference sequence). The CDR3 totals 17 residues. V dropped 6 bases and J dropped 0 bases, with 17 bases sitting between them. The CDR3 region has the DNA TGTGCCAGTAGGCCAGGGTATGGCCAATCAACTAATGAAAAACTGTTTTTT. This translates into CASRPGYGQSTNEKLFF.

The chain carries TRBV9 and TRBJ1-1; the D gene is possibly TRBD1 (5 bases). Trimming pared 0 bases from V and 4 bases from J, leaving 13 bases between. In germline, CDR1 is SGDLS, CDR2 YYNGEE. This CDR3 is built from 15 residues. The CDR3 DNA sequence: TGTGCCAGCAGCGTAGCGGGGCAGGGATCCACTGAAGCTTTCTTT. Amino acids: CASSVAGQGSTEAFF. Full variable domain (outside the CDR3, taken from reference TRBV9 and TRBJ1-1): DSGVTQTPKHLITATGQRVTLRCSPRSGDLSVYWYQQSLDQGLQFLIQYYNGEERAKGNILERFSAQQFPDLHSELNLSSLELGDSALYFCASSVAGQGSTEAFFGQGTRLTVV.

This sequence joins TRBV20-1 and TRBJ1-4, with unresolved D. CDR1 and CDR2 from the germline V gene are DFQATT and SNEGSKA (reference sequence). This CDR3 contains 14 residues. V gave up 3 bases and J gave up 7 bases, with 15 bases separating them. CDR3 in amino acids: CSASDRDRGEKLFF. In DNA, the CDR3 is TGCAGTGCTAGTGACCGGGATCGAGGTGAAAAACTGTTTTTT.

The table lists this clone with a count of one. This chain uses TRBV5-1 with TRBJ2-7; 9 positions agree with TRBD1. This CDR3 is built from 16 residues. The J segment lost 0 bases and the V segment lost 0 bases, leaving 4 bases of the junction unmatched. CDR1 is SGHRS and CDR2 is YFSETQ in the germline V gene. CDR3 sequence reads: CASSLGTGANSYEQYF. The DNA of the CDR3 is TGCGCCAGCAGCTTGGGGACAGGGGCGAACTCCTACGAGCAGTACTTC.

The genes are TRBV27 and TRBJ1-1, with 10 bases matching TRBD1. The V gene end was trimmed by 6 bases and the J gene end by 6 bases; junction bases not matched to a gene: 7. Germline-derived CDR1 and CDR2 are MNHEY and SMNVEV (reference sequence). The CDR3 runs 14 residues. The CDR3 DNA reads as TGTGCCAGCAGAAGGACAGGGGGTCTTTCTGAAGCTTTCTTT. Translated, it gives CASRRTGGLSEAFF.